The clone carrying this T cell receptor (beta chain) has only a few counts. Unique molecular identifiers were built into the TCRbeta library. TCRdb used MiXCR to reprocess the PCR reads, holding one entry per CDR3 protein. The data hold a few hundred thousand distinct CDR3 sequences, with 10% to 15% observed a single time. The source of the sample is a study of T-cell reconstitution after alpha-beta-depleted transplantation in children. CDR3 length equals 15 residues. Germline V CDR1 and CDR2: MDHEN, SYDVKM. Trimming cost V 4 bases and J 4 bases; bases outside gene matches: 7. The specimen was PBMCs, collected from the stem cell graft. The TCR comes from a human donor who donated a stem cell graft to a child with Fanconi anemia. The chain employs TRBV28 and TRBJ2-3; TRBD1 matches 8 bases. The DNA for the CDR3 is TGTGCCAGCAGTTCGGACAGGGTTCTCTCAGATACGCAGTATTTT. Translated: CASSSDRVLSDTQYF.